What follows are 14 T cell receptor beta chains derived from one specimen sequenced in a study of blood T cell repertoires in COVID-19. Sequencing was performed with immunoSEQ multiplex PCR; in TCRdb, only in-frame clones are kept and a portion is missing. The table lists roughly 210,000 clones, about 87% of them singletons. The source material was peripheral blood. The receptor set was obtained from a man aged 65 to 79 with acute or convalescent COVID-19.

Only a few counts were recorded for this clone. The V call is TRBV7-8, the J call TRBJ2-5; 14 bases line up with TRBD2. Trimming removed 4 bases from V and 5 bases from J; junction bases left unmatched: 6. CDR1 is SGHVS, CDR2 FQNEAQ, per germline. CDR3 length equals 16 residues. The CDR3 reads CASSWGTSGSGETQYF. The CDR3 nucleotides are TGTGCCAGCAGCTGGGGGACTAGCGGGAGTGGCGAGACCCAGTACTTC.

In DNA, the CDR3 is TGTGCCAGCAGTGAAGCCCCGGGGAGCGCTGAAGCTTTCTTT. This gives the protein CASSEAPGSAEAFF. J is TRBJ1-1 and V is TRBV6-1; the D is unclear. CDR1 and CDR2 (germline): MNHNS, SASEGT. Trimming took 0 bases from V and 6 from J, leaving 11 bases between them. The length of the CDR3 is 14 residues.

This clone was detected a few times. V gene TRBV11-3 combines with J gene TRBJ1-1; D call uncertain. CDR3 size: 13 residues. Germline V CDR1 and CDR2: SGHNT, YENEEA. The ends were cut back, 1 base at V and 1 base at J, with 4 bases in the middle. Here the CDR3 DNA reads TGTGCCAGCAGCTTAGCAGAGAACACTGAAGCTTTCTTT. Protein sequence: CASSLAENTEAFF.

This rearrangement joins TRBV12-3 or TRBV12-4 to TRBJ2-7; a weak D match, TRBD2 (5 bases). This CDR3 contains 13 residues. V shed 3 bases and J shed 3 bases, with 9 bases lying between them. CDR3 residues: CASSFTRGYEQYF. The CDR3 DNA reads TGTGCCAGCAGTTTCACACGGGGCTACGAGCAGTACTTC.

The chain employs TRBV4-1 and TRBJ1-6; possible D gene TRBD1, 6 bases. CDR1 is MGHRA, CDR2 YSYEKL, per germline. V was shortened by 0 bases and J by 10 bases, with 10 bases between the two germline ends. The CDR3 loop spans 14 amino acids. DNA for the CDR3: TGCGCCAGCAGCCAAGATTGGGGGCGGTCACCCCTCCACTTT. It codes for CASSQDWGRSPLHF.

The chain joins TRBV3-1 (or the pseudogene TRBV3-2) to TRBJ2-5; 13 bases match TRBD2. The junction had 7 bases not matched to a gene; V was cut back by 5 bases and J by 7 bases. The CDR3 is 15 amino acids. Germline CDR1 LGHDT, CDR2 YNNKEL (reference sequence). CDR3 region: CASSVGTSGKGTQYF. The CDR3 DNA sequence: TGTGCCAGCAGCGTCGGGACTAGCGGGAAAGGGACCCAGTACTTC.

The genes are TRBV6-8 and TRBJ2-7, with 8 bases aligning to TRBD1. The CDR3 is made up of 19 amino acids. In germline, CDR1 is MNHGY, CDR2 SAAAGT. The ends lost 4 bases at V and 0 bases at J; junction bases unmatched: 17. The CDR3 is CASSCLLPWTGRTSYEQYF. DNA of the CDR3: TGTGCCAGCAGTTGCCTACTCCCCTGGACAGGGAGGACCTCCTACGAGCAGTACTTC.

This clone is termed medium-sized. The V gene is TRBV24-1, the J gene TRBJ2-1; 8 nucleotides agree with TRBD1. V lost 8 bases, J lost 5 bases, and 4 bases stayed unmatched. The CDR3 extends over 13 amino acids. Germline assignment: CDR1 KGHDR and CDR2 SFDVKD. The DNA for the CDR3 is TGTGCCACCACGGGACAGGAAAACAATGAGCAGTTCTTC. It specifies CATTGQENNEQFF.

The chain combines TRBV7-6 with TRBJ2-1; D might be TRBD1 (7 bases). The CDR3 loop spans 12 amino acids. The V end lost 5 bases, the J end lost 10 bases, and 12 bases lay between the germline ends. Germline V gives CDR1 SGHVS, CDR2 FNYEAQ. The CDR3 sequence: CASSQPGGEQFF. As DNA, the CDR3 is TGTGCCAGCAGCCAACCAGGGGGGGAGCAGTTCTTC.

In this sample, this clone turned up a few times. The genes are TRBV19 and TRBJ2-7, with a possible D match to TRBD1 (6 bases). V was cut by 2 bases and J by 0 bases, with 8 bases left in between. Germline V gives CDR1 LNHDA, CDR2 SQIVND (reference sequence). This CDR3 is built from 14 residues. CDR3 protein: CASSIRDNSYEQYF. CDR3 sequence (DNA): TGTGCCAGTAGTATAAGGGACAACTCCTACGAGCAGTACTTC. The full variable domain, its missing parts supplied by reference TRBV19 and TRBJ2-7, is DGGITQSPKYLFRKEGQNVTLSCEQNLNHDAMYWYRQDPGQGLRLIYYSQIVNDFQKGDIAEGYSVSREKKESFPLTVTSAQKNPTAFYLCASSIRDNSYEQYFGPGTRLTVT.

CDR3 nucleotide sequence: TGTGCCAGCATCCTTTCGGACAGGGGGGCAACTGAAGCTTTCTTT. Its translation: CASILSDRGATEAFF. The rearrangement uses TRBV6-8 and TRBJ1-1, with 10 positions matching TRBD1. The CDR3 covers 15 residues. V gave up 7 bases and J gave up 5 bases; unmatched junction bases: 10. Germline V gene lookup returns CDR1 MNHGY and CDR2 SAAAGT.

The chain recombines TRBV19 with TRBJ1-2; no definite D call. The CDR3 is 17 residues long. With 7 bases removed from V and 7 bases from J, the gap between germline ends came to 28 bases. Germline CDR1 reads LNHDA; CDR2 reads SQIVND (reference sequence). The CDR3 sequence is CASKPRLYGLRSPGYTF. In DNA form, the CDR3 reads TGTGCCAGTAAGCCCCGGCTTTATGGACTTAGGAGTCCTGGCTACACCTTC.

The gene calls are TRBV7-3 and TRBJ2-5; TRBD2 matches 9 bases. V shed 5 bases and J 4 bases; nucleotides not matched to a gene: 8. CDR1 and CDR2 from the germline V gene are SGHTA and FQGTGA. The CDR3 runs to 15 residues. CDR3 DNA sequence: TGTGCCAGCAGCCTGGCGGGGGGGACTTCAGAGACCCAGTACTTC. Residues: CASSLAGGTSETQYF. The full variable domain, in which reference TRBV7-3 and TRBJ2-5 provide the parts outside the CDR3, is GAGVSQTPSNKVTEKGKYVELRCDPISGHTALYWYRQSLGQGPEFLIYFQGTGAADDSGLPNDRFFAVRPEGSVSTLKIQRTERGDSAVYLCASSLAGGTSETQYFGPGTRLLVL.

V and J are TRBV5-1 and TRBJ2-5; 11 bases are a match to TRBD2. V lost 0 bases and J lost 4; bases outside the gene matches: 5. The CDR3 runs to 16 residues. Germline-derived CDR1 and CDR2 are SGHRS and YFSETQ. The CDR3 bases are TGCGCCAGCAGCTTGGCCGCGACTAGCGGGACAGAGACCCAGTACTTC. Its protein product is CASSLAATSGTETQYF.